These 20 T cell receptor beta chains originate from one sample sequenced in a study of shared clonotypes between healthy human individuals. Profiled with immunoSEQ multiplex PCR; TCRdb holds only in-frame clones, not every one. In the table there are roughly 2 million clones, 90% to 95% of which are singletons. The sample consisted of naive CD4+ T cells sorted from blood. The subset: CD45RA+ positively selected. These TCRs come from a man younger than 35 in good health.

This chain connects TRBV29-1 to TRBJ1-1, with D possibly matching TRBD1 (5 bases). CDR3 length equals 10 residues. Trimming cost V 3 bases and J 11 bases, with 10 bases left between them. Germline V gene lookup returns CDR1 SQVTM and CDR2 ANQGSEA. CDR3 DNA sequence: TGCAGCGTTGACCGGGGGAGGGCTTTCTTT. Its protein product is CSVDRGRAFF. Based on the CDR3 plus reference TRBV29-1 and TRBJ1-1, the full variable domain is SAVISQKPSRDICQRGTSLTIQCQVDSQVTMMFWYRQQPGQSLTLIATANQGSEATYESGFVIDKFPISRPNLTFSTLTVSNMSPEDSSIYLCSVDRGRAFFGQGTRLTVV.

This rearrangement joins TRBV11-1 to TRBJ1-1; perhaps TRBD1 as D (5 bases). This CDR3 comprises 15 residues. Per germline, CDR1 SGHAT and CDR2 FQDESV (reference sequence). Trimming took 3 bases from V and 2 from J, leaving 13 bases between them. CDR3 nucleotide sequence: TGTGCCAGCAGCTTTCAGGGCTTCGGTAACACTGAAGCTTTCTTT. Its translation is CASSFQGFGNTEAFF.

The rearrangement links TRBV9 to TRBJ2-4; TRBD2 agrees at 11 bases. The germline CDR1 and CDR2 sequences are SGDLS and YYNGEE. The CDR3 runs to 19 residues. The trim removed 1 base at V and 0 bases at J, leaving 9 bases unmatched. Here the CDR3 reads CASSVPVSGRVVAKNIQYF. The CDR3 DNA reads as TGTGCCAGCAGCGTACCCGTTAGCGGGAGGGTCGTAGCCAAAAACATTCAGTACTTC.

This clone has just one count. CDR3 sequence reads: CASRRGGSSYEQYF. The CDR3 nucleotides are TGTGCCAGTCGCCGCGGGGGCAGCTCCTACGAGCAGTACTTC. This sequence joins TRBV6-5 and TRBJ2-7, with a weak D call TRBD2 (7 bases). V was trimmed by 9 bases and J by 0 bases, leaving 15 bases between them. Germline V CDR1 and CDR2: MNHEY, SVGAGI. This CDR3 is 14 amino acids long.

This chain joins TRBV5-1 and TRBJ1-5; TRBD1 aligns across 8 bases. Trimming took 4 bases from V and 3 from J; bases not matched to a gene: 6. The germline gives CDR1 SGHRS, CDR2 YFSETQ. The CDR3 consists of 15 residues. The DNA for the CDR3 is TGCGCCAGCAGCGCCGGGACAGGAGACAATCAGCCCCAGCATTTT. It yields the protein CASSAGTGDNQPQHF. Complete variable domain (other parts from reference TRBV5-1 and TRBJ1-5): KAGVTQTPRYLIKTRGQQVTLSCSPISGHRSVSWYQQTPGQGLQFLFEYFSETQRNKGNFPGRFSGRQFSNSRSEMNVSTLELGDSALYLCASSAGTGDNQPQHFGDGTRLSIL.

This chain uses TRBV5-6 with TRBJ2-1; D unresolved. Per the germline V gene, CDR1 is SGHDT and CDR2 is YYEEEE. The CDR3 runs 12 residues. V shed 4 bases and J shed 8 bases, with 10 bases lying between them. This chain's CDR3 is CASSLRWYEQFF. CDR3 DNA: TGTGCCAGCAGCCTCCGCTGGTATGAGCAGTTCTTC.

The chain's CDR3 is CASSIGQGLNQPQHF. CDR3 bases: TGTGCCAGTAGTATTGGACAGGGGCTAAATCAGCCCCAGCATTTT. The genes are TRBV19 and TRBJ1-5; 9 nucleotides line up with TRBD1. Germline CDR1 is LNHDA and CDR2 is SQIVND (reference sequence). The CDR3 extends over 15 amino acids. V was pared by 3 bases and J by 4 bases, with 4 bases of the junction left unmatched.

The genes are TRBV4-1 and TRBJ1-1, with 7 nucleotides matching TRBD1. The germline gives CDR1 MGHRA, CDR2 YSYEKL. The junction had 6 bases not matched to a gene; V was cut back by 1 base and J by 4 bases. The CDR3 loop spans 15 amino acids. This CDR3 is CASSQATGKFTEAFF. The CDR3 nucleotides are TGCGCCAGCAGCCAAGCGACAGGGAAGTTCACTGAAGCTTTCTTT.

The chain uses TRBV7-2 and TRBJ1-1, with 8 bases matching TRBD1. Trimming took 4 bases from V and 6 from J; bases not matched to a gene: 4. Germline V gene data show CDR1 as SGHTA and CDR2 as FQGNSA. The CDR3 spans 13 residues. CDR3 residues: CASSSDRGAEAFF. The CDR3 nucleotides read TGTGCCAGCAGCTCCGACAGGGGTGCTGAAGCTTTCTTT.

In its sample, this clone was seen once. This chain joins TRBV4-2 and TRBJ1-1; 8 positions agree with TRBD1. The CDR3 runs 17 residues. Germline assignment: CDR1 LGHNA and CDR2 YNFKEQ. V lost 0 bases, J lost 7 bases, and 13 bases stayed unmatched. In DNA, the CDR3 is TGTGCCAGCAGCCAAGAAGGGAGGGGCAGGGGGCATGGTGAAGCTTTCTTT. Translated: CASSQEGRGRGHGEAFF.

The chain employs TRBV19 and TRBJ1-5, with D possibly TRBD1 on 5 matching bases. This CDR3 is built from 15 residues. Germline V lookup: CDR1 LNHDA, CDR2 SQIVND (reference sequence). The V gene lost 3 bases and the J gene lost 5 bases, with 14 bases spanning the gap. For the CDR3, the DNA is TGTGCCAGTAGTATGGTGGGGCGCAGGGATCAGCCCCAGCATTTT. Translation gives CASSMVGRRDQPQHF.

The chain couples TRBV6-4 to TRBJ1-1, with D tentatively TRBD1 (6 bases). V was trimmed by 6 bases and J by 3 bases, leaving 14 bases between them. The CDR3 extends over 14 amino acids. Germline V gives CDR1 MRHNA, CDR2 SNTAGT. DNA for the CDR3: TGTGCCAGCAGGCGGGGGGGCTCGGACACTGAAGCTTTCTTT. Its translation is CASRRGGSDTEAFF.

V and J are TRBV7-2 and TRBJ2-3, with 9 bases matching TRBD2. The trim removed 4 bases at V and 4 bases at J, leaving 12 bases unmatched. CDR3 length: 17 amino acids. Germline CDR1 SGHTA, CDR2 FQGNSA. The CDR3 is CASSSQMLAGNADTQYF. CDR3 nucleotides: TGTGCCAGCAGCTCTCAGATGCTAGCGGGAAACGCAGATACGCAGTATTTT.

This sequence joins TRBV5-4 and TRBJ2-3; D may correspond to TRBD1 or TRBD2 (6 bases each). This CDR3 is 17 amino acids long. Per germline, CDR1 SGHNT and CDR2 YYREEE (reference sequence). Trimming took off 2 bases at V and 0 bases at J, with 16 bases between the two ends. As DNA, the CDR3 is TGTGCCAGCAGCTTCGGAGGGGGGAGGAGAAGCACAGATACGCAGTATTTT. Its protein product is CASSFGGGRRSTDTQYF.

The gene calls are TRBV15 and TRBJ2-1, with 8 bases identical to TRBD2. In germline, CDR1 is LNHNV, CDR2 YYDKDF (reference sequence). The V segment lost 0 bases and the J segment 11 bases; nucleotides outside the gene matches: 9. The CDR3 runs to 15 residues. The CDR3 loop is CATSRDRGGSAKQFF. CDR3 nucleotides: TGTGCCACCAGCAGAGATCGGGGGGGATCGGCTAAGCAGTTCTTC.

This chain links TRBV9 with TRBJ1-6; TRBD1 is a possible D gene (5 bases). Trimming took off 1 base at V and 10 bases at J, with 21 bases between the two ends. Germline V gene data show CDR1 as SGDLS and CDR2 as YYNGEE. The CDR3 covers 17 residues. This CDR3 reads CASSVFDSGERGSPLHF. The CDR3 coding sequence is TGTGCCAGCAGCGTATTTGATTCTGGGGAAAGGGGATCACCCCTCCACTTT.

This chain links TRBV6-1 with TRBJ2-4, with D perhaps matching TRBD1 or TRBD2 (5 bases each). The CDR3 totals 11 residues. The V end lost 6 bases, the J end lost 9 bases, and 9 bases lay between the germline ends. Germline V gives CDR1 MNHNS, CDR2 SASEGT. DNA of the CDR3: TGTGCCAGCAGGGGGGTGTCCATTCAGTACTTC. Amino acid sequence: CASRGVSIQYF.

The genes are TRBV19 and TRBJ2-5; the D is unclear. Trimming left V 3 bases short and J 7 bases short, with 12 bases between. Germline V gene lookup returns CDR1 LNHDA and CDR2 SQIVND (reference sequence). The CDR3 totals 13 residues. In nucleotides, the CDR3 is TGTGCCAGTAGTATTGACTTGAAGGGGACCCAGTACTTC. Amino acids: CASSIDLKGTQYF.

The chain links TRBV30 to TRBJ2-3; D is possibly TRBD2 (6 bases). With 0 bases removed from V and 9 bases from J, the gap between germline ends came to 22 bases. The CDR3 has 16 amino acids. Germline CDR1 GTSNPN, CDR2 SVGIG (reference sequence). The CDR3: CAWSVLTPGLRQTQYF. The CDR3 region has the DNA TGTGCCTGGAGTGTCCTAACACCGGGACTCCGTCAGACGCAGTATTTT.

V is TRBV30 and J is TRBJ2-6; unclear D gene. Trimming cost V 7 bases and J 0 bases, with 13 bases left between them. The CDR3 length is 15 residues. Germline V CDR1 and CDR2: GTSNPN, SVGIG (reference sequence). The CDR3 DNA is TGTGCCTACACATCTCCTAACTCTGGGGCCAACGTCCTGACTTTC. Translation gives CAYTSPNSGANVLTF.